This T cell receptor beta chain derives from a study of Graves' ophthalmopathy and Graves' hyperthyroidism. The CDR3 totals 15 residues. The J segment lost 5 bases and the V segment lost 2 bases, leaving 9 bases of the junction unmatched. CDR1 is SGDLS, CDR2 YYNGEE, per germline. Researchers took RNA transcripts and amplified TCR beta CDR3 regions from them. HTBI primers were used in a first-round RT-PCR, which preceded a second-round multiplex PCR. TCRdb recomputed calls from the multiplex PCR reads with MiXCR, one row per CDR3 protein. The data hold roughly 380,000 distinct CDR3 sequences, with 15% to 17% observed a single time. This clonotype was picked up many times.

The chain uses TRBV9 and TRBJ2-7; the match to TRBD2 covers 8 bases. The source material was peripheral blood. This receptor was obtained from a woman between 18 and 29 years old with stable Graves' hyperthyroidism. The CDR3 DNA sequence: TGTGCCAGCAGCGTTTACGGGGGGGAGGTTGACGAGCAGTACTTC. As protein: CASSVYGGEVDEQYF.